This T cell receptor (beta chain) was found in a study of cytomegalovirus exposure and HLA in healthy donors. On the study more broadly: Earlier findings included over 90 million unique TCR beta sequences obtained from roughly 200 million T cells. Overall study results and limits: Equally common other TCR beta chains were less clonally expanded than HLA-associated ones, a later analysis found.

Use of 60 Vbeta and 13 Jbeta primers characterized the PCR. Assay: immunoSEQ multiplex PCR; the TCRdb copy retains only in-frame clones and omits some. In the table there are 150,000 to 250,000 clones, about four fifths of which are singletons. CDR1 and CDR2 (germline): MNHNY, SVGAGI (reference sequence). The CDR3 length is 16 residues. V was trimmed by 1 base and J by 0 bases, leaving 10 bases between them. To note about this clone: Its antigen is as yet unknown.

Sequenced input: PBMCs. The gene calls are TRBV6-6 and TRBJ1-5; D is uncertain. The clonotype comes from a girl aged 5-17 years in good health and CMV-seropositive. Here the CDR3 reads CASSYFSSVSNQPQHF. The DNA for the CDR3 is TGTGCCAGCAGTTACTTTTCATCAGTTAGCAATCAGCCCCAGCATTTT.